A selection of T cell receptor beta chains follows, all from one sample in a study of CD8+CD57+ T cells in acquired aplastic anemia. TCRdb re-derived calls from the reads in MiXCR, one entry per CDR3 protein. The sample shows about 40,000 distinct CDR3 sequences, 65% to 70% of them seen only once. Sample: sorted CD4+, CD8+, or CD8+CD57+ T cells (not recorded which) from PBMCs. The receptor set was obtained from a human donor in good health, serving as a control. Both conserved end residues are part of each CDR3. Each record gives: V gene, D gene, J gene, CDR3 protein. The D gene is left open where the match is weak.

>TRBV25-1|-|TRBJ2-2
CASSEITAGPTGELFF
>TRBV29-1|-|TRBJ2-7
CSVEGGQSLEQYF
>TRBV29-1|-|TRBJ2-7
CSALERQGSSSYEQYF
>TRBV7-7|TRBD2|TRBJ2-7
CASSLRTSGIGSYEQYF
>TRBV15|-|TRBJ2-7
CATSRDKGPYEQYF
>TRBV20-1|-|TRBJ1-6
CSARTSSGGVGPYNSPLHF
>TRBV7-9|TRBD1|TRBJ2-7
CASSFDRGYEQYF
>TRBV15|-|TRBJ2-7
CATSPGSAAKNEQYF
>TRBV25-1|-|TRBJ1-1
CASSDQPNTEAFF
>TRBV19|TRBD1|TRBJ2-7
CASTGTASSYEQYF
>TRBV29-1|-|TRBJ1-2
CSVDDRRNLGYTF
>TRBV19|-|TRBJ1-2
CASQRDYGYTF
>TRBV24-1|-|TRBJ2-7
CATSYGGPPGEQYF
>TRBV6-1|-|TRBJ2-7
CASRSSTGPREQYF
>TRBV7-9|-|TRBJ2-5
CASNSGWGTQYF
>TRBV20-1|-|TRBJ2-1
CSARDYNEQFF
>TRBV5-1|-|TRBJ1-1
CASSWTHNTEAFF
>TRBV12-3/TRBV12-4|-|TRBJ2-7
CASSWTVYEQYF
>TRBV19|TRBD2|TRBJ2-1
CATGLAGLNEQFF
>TRBV6-1|-|TRBJ1-2
CTSSLEQGYYGCTF
>TRBV9|-|TRBJ2-7
CASSRANYEQYF
>TRBV29-1|TRBD1|TRBJ1-5
CSAGQGGQPQHF
>TRBV5-1|TRBD1|TRBJ1-6
CASSPGQGYNSPLHF
>TRBV2|-|TRBJ2-5
CASSVGLGETQYF
>TRBV25-1|TRBD1|TRBJ1-5
CASSEGGGGGPQHF
>TRBV7-9|-|TRBJ1-2
CASRDGGAGYGYTF
>TRBV7-9|-|TRBJ1-2
CASSVAANYGYTF
>TRBV10-3|-|TRBJ1-1
CAIRYSGTLNTEAFF
>TRBV7-3|-|TRBJ2-1
CASSPGTEQFF
>TRBV15|-|TRBJ1-5
CATSPWGTHGEYQPQHF
>TRBV7-2|-|TRBJ1-1
CASSPGSNTEAFF
>TRBV7-2|TRBD1|TRBJ1-1
CASSFRQGEAFF
>TRBV4-3|-|TRBJ2-1
CASSQEWRDAYNGQFF
>TRBV19|-|TRBJ2-1
CASQTGYNEQFF
>TRBV7-6|-|TRBJ2-5
CASSLAHGTKETQYF
>TRBV14|TRBD1|TRBJ1-6
CASSQEGGGSPLHF
>TRBV24-1|TRBD2|TRBJ2-1
CATSPSGGGHEQFF
>TRBV24-1|-|TRBJ1-2
CATSDPPGQESYGYTF
>TRBV10-2|-|TRBJ2-7
CASSEDAEGNEQYF
>TRBV5-1|TRBD1|TRBJ1-6
CASSGGQDYSPLHF
>TRBV29-1|-|TRBJ1-2
CSVGSAGGYTF
>TRBV5-1|-|TRBJ1-4
CASSLNGATNEKLFF
>TRBV25-1|-|TRBJ2-7
CASSELGLIYEQYF
>TRBV19|-|TRBJ2-1
CASSMSDEQFF
>TRBV20-1|-|TRBJ1-6
CSAGGSVGRSLHF